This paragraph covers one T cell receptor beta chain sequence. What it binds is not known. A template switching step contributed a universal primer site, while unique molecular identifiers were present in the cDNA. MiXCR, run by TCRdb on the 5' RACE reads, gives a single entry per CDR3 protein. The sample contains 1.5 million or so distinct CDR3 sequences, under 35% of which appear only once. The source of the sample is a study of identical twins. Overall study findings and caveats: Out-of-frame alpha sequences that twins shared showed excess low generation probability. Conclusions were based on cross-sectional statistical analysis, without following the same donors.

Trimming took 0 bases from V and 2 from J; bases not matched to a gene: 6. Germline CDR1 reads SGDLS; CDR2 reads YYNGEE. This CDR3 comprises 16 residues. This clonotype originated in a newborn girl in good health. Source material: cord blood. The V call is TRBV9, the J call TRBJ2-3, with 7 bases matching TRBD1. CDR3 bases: TGTGCCAGCAGCGTAGAAGGGGGCGGCCTCACAGATACGCAGTATTTT. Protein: CASSVEGGGLTDTQYF.